This T cell receptor (beta chain) was captured in a study of cytomegalovirus exposure and HLA in healthy donors. This clone has a handful of counts. PCR used 60 Vbeta primers and 13 Jbeta primers. Generated by immunoSEQ multiplex PCR, the TCRdb table keeps only in-frame clones and is missing some. The sample records some 150,000 clones, around 80% being singletons. The sequencing sample was made of PBMCs. This sequence was found in a woman between 45 and 65 years old in good health and CMV-seropositive.

This chain's CDR3 is CASSQGDRVNTEAFF. In nucleotides, the CDR3 is TGCGCCAGCAGCCAAGGGGACAGGGTGAACACTGAAGCTTTCTTT. The J gene is TRBJ1-1, the V gene TRBV4-1, with TRBD1 matching 9 bases. The germline V gene has CDR1 MGHRA and CDR2 YSYEKL. V lost 1 base and J lost 0; bases outside the gene matches: 0. CDR3 size: 15 residues.